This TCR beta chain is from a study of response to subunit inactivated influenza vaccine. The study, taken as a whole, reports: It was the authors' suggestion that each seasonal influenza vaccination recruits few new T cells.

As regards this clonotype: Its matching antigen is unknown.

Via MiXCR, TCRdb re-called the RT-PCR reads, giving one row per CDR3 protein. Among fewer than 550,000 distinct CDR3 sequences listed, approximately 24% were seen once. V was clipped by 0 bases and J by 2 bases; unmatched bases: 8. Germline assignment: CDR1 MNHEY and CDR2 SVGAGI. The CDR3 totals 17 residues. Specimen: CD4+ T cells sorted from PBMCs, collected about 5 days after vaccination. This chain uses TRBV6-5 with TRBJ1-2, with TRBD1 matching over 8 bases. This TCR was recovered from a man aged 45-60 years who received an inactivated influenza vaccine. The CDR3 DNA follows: TGTGCCAGCAGTTACTCTCCCGGACAGGGTTCGAACTATGGCTACACCTTC. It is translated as CASSYSPGQGSNYGYTF.